This is a list of T cell receptor beta chains from one sample in a study of a mutant IDH1 vaccine in newly diagnosed glioma. Clones were read by immunoSEQ multiplex PCR, and TCRdb kept only the in-frame ones, dropping some. The sample lists about 59,000 clones; 75% to 90% were seen once. These receptors lack a known antigen. Material: PBMCs, obtained from a glioma patient whose treatment included an IDH1 peptide vaccine. These receptors came from a woman between 40 and 55 years old with glioma. Both conserved end residues are part of each CDR3. The D gene is left open where the match is weak. Only part of the rows carry a size: once, few, many, or a class if the clone is expanded.

size: .
D: TRBD1
J: TRBJ2-2
V: TRBV18
DNA: TGTGCCAGCTCACCGACCGGGACAGCAATCGGGGAGCTGTTTTTT
CDR3: CASSPTGTAIGELFF

size: .
D: .
J: TRBJ1-1
V: TRBV6-1
DNA: TGTGCCAGCAGCGAAGATGGGGACACTGAAGCTTTCTTT
CDR3: CASSEDGDTEAFF

size: .
D: TRBD1
J: TRBJ1-5
V: TRBV7-2
DNA: TGTGCCAGCAGCCCTCACGGGACAGGCGACAATCAGCCCCAGCATTTT
CDR3: CASSPHGTGDNQPQHF

size: .
D: .
J: TRBJ1-1
V: TRBV6-5
DNA: TGTGCCAGCACCTCCCTTAGGAACACTGAAGCTTTCTTT
CDR3: CASTSLRNTEAFF

size: .
D: .
J: TRBJ1-3
V: TRBV15
DNA: TGTGCCACCAGCAGCTCTGGGCCTAACTCTGGAAACACCATATATTTT
CDR3: CATSSSGPNSGNTIYF

size: .
D: .
J: TRBJ1-2
V: TRBV11-2
DNA: TGTGCCAGCAGCCCCGTGCGTGGCAGGGTATTTGGGTATGGCTACACCTTC
CDR3: CASSPVRGRVFGYGYTF

size: .
D: .
J: TRBJ1-2
V: TRBV30
DNA: TGTGCCTGGAGTGACTTCATCTCGAAGGGTTATTGCACCTTC
CDR3: CAWSDFISKGYCTF

size: .
D: TRBD2
J: TRBJ2-3
V: TRBV6-5
DNA: TGTGCCAGCAGTTATTCCCGACTAGCGGGGGGGGATACGCAGTATTTT
CDR3: CASSYSRLAGGDTQYF

size: .
D: TRBD2
J: TRBJ2-3
V: TRBV9
DNA: TGTGCCAGCAGCGTAGGACTAGCGGGGGGGAGCACAGATACGCAGTATTTT
CDR3: CASSVGLAGGSTDTQYF

size: .
D: TRBD1
J: TRBJ1-5
V: TRBV6-6
DNA: TGTGCCAGCAGTTACCAGGGACAGGGCAATCAGCCCCAGCATTTT
CDR3: CASSYQGQGNQPQHF

size: .
D: .
J: TRBJ2-5
V: TRBV7-9
DNA: TGTGCCAGCAGCTTAGACCGGGGTTTAGGGGAGACCCAGTACTTC
CDR3: CASSLDRGLGETQYF

size: .
D: .
J: TRBJ2-5
V: TRBV27
DNA: TGTGCCAGCAGTTTTTCCCGGGCAGCAGAGACCCAGTACTTC
CDR3: CASSFSRAAETQYF

size: few
D: TRBD2
J: TRBJ2-5
V: TRBV7-2
DNA: TGTGCCAGCAGCTTAGGGGCTAGCGGGAGTCCGGGGGAGACCCAGTACTTC
CDR3: CASSLGASGSPGETQYF

size: .
D: .
J: TRBJ2-1
V: TRBV7-9
DNA: TGTGCCAGCACCGTCAGTCATGAGCAGTTCTTC
CDR3: CASTVSHEQFF

size: .
D: .
J: TRBJ2-3
V: TRBV2
DNA: TGTGCCAGCAGTGGGGAAGGGGTCCATACGCAGTATTTT
CDR3: CASSGEGVHTQYF

size: .
D: TRBD2
J: TRBJ2-7
V: TRBV4-1
DNA: TGCGCCAGCAGCCAAGCTACAGGGACTAGCGGGAGGTACGAGCAGTACTTC
CDR3: CASSQATGTSGRYEQYF

size: .
D: .
J: TRBJ2-7
V: TRBV20-1
DNA: TGCAGTCCGCGTCCTGGGACCGAGCAGTACTTC
CDR3: CSPRPGTEQYF

size: .
D: TRBD2
J: TRBJ2-5
V: TRBV27
DNA: TGTGCCAGCAGTTCCCTAGCGGGGGGATTCCAAGAGACCCAGTACTTC
CDR3: CASSSLAGGFQETQYF

size: .
D: TRBD2
J: TRBJ2-3
V: TRBV5-1
DNA: TGCGCCAGCAGCCCCGGATGGGCGGGGGGCTTCACAGATACGCAGTATTTT
CDR3: CASSPGWAGGFTDTQYF

size: .
D: .
J: TRBJ2-3
V: TRBV9
DNA: TGTGCCAGCAGCGTAGCTCGGGGAGCGGTCACAGATACGCAGTATTTT
CDR3: CASSVARGAVTDTQYF

size: .
D: .
J: TRBJ1-2
V: TRBV27
DNA: TGTGCCAGCAGTTTATCGGGAGGCTATGGCTACACCTTC
CDR3: CASSLSGGYGYTF

size: .
D: .
J: TRBJ2-7
V: TRBV5-1
DNA: TGCGCCAGCAGGGTTGGGGGGAGTCACGAGCAGTACTTC
CDR3: CASRVGGSHEQYF

size: .
D: TRBD2
J: TRBJ2-3
V: TRBV18
DNA: TGTGCCAGCTCACCACAGACTAGCGGAGGGGGCATAGATACGCAGTATTTT
CDR3: CASSPQTSGGGIDTQYF

size: .
D: .
J: TRBJ1-5
V: TRBV7-2
DNA: TGTGCCAGCAGCACACGCCATGGGGACACCAATCAGCCCCAGCATTTT
CDR3: CASSTRHGDTNQPQHF

size: .
D: .
J: TRBJ1-1
V: TRBV13
DNA: TGTGCCAGCAGCTTTGTTGGCACTGAAGCTTTCTTT
CDR3: CASSFVGTEAFF

size: .
D: TRBD1
J: TRBJ2-5
V: TRBV7-9
DNA: TGTGCCAGCAGCTTAGGGGACAGGGGGCAAGAGACCCAGTACTTC
CDR3: CASSLGDRGQETQYF

size: once
D: .
J: TRBJ1-2
V: TRBV7-9
DNA: TGTGCCAGCAGCCCAAACGAGATCCCAACTAACACCTTC
CDR3: CASSPNEIPTNTF

size: .
D: .
J: TRBJ1-1
V: TRBV5-1
DNA: TGCGCCAGCAGCTTGGTGACTTCCGGGGGGACTGAAGCTTTCTTT
CDR3: CASSLVTSGGTEAFF